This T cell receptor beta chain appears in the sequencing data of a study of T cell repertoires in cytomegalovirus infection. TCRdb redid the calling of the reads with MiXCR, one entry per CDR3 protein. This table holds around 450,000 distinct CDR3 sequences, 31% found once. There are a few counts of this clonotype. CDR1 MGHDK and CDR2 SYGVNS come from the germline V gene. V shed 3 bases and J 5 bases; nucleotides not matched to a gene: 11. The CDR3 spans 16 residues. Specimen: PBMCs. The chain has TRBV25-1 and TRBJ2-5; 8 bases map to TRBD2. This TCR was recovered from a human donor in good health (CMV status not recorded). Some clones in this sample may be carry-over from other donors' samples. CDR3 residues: CASSENRGGTAETQYF. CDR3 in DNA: TGTGCCAGCAGTGAGAATCGGGGGGGCACTGCGGAGACCCAGTACTTC.